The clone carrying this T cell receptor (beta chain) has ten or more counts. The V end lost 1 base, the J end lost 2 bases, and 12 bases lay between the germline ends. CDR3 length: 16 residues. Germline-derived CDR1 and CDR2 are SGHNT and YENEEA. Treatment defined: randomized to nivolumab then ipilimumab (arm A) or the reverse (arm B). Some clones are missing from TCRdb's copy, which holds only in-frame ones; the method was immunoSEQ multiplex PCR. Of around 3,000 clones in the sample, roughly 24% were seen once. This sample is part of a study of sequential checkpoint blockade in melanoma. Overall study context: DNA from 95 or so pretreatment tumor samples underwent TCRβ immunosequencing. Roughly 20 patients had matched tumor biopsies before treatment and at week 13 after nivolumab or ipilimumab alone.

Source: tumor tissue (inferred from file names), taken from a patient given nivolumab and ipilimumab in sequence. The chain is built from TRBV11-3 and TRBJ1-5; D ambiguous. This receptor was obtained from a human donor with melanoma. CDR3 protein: CASSLGAGSGNQPQHF. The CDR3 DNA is TGTGCCAGCAGCTTAGGCGCAGGAAGCGGCAATCAGCCCCAGCATTTT. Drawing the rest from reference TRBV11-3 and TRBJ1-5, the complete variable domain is EAGVVQSPRYKIIEKKQPVAFWCNPISGHNTLYWYLQNLGQGPELLIRYENEEAVDDSQLPKDRFSAERLKGVDSTLKIQPAELGDSAVYLCASSLGAGSGNQPQHFGDGTRLSIL.